This TCR beta chain was retrieved from a study of shared clonotypes between healthy human individuals. Study-level findings and limits: Collection of samples was limited to blood; tissue repertoires likely differ.

Running of the assay took place at deep level. Profiling relied on immunoSEQ multiplex PCR, and the TCRdb table lists in-frame clones only, not all of them. The sample gives around 500,000 clones, around 78% of which show up once; approximately 12% is in the top ten. The donors were adults (healthy and HIV-negative) with no recent acute infections or vaccinations. As regards this clone: Antigen unknown.

Germline lookup yields CDR1 SEHNR and CDR2 FQNEAQ (reference sequence). The V end lost 3 bases, the J end lost 7 bases, and 10 bases lay between the germline ends. The CDR3 covers 13 residues. The source of this sequence is a woman aged 40 to 50 in good health. Some clones in this sample may be carry-over from other donors' samples. The rearrangement links TRBV7-9 to TRBJ1-5; D gene uncertain. The sequenced sample consisted of PBMCs. The CDR3 sequence is CASSFEGQQPQHF. The CDR3 DNA reads as TGTGCCAGCAGCTTTGAGGGCCAACAGCCCCAGCATTTT. The variable domain in full, completed from reference TRBV7-9 and TRBJ1-5, reads DTGVSQNPRHKITKRGQNVTFRCDPISEHNRLYWYRQTLGQGPEFLTYFQNEAQLEKSRLLSDRFSAERPKGSFSTLEIQRTEQGDSAMYLCASSFEGQQPQHFGDGTRLSIL.